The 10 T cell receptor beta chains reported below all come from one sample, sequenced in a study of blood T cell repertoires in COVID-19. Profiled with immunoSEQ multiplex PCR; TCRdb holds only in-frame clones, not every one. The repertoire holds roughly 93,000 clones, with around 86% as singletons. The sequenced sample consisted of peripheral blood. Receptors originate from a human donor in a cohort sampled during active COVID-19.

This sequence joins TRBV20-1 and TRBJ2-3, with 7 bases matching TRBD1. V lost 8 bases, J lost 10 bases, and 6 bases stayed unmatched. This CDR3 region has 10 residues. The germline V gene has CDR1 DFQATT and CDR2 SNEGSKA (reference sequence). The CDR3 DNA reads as TGCAGTACATACAGGGGCGCGCAGTATTTT. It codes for CSTYRGAQYF.

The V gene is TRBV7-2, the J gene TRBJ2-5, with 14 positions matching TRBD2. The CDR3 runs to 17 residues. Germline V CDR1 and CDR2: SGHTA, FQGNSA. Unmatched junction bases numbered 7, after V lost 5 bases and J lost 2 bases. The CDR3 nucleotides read TGTGCCAGCAGCCCTGGACTAGCGGGAGGACCACAAGAGACCCAGTACTTC. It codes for CASSPGLAGGPQETQYF.

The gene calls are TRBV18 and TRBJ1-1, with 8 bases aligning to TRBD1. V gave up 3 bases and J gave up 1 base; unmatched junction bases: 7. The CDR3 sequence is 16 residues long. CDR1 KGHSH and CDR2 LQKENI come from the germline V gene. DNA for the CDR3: TGTGCCAGCTCACCGGCGGACAGGGTTAAGAACACTGAAGCTTTCTTT. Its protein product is CASSPADRVKNTEAFF.

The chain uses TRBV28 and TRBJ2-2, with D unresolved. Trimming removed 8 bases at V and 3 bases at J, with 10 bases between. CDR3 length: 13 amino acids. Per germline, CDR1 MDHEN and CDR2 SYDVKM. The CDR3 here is CASRNTDTGELFF. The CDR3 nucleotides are TGTGCCAGCCGGAACACAGACACCGGGGAGCTGTTTTTT.

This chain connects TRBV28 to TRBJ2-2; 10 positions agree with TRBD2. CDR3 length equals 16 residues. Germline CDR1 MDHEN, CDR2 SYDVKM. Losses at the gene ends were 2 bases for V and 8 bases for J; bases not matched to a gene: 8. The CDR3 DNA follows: TGTGCCAGCAGTTTACAGGGGGCTAGCGGGAGAGGGGAGCTGTTTTTT. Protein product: CASSLQGASGRGELFF.

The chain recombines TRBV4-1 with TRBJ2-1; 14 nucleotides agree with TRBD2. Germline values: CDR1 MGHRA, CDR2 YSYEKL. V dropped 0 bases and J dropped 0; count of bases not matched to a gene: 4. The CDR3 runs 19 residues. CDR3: CASSQDGTSGSFSYNEQFF. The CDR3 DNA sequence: TGCGCCAGCAGCCAAGATGGGACTAGCGGGAGTTTCTCCTACAATGAGCAGTTCTTC.

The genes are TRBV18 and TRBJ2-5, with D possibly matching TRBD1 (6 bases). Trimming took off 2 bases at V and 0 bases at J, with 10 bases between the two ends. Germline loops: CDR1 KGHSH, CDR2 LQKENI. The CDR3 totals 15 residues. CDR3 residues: CASSPATGYQETQYF. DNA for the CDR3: TGTGCCAGCTCACCAGCAACAGGGTACCAAGAGACCCAGTACTTC.

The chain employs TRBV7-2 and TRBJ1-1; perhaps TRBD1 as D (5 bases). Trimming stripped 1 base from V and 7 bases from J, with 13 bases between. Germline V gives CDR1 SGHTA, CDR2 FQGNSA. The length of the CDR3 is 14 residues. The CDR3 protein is CASSLEGLGFEAFF. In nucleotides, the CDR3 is TGTGCCAGCAGCTTAGAGGGGTTGGGCTTTGAAGCTTTCTTT.

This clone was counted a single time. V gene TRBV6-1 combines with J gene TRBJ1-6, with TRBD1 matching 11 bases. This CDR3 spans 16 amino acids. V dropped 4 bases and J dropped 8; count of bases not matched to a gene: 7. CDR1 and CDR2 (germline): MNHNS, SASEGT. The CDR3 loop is CASSAPGQGVYSPLHF. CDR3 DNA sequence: TGTGCCAGCAGTGCACCGGGACAGGGGGTATATTCACCCCTCCACTTT.

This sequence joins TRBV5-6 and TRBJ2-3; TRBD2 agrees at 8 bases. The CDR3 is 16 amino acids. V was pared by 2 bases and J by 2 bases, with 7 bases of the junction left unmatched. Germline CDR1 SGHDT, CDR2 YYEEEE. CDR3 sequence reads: CASSFWWTSNTDTQYF. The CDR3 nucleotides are TGTGCCAGCAGCTTTTGGTGGACTAGCAACACAGATACGCAGTATTTT. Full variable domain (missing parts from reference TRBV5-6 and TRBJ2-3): DAGVTQSPTHLIKTRGQQVTLRCSPKSGHDTVSWYQQALGQGPQFIFQYYEEEERQRGNFPDRFSGHQFPNYSSELNVNALLLGDSALYLCASSFWWTSNTDTQYFGPGTRLTVL.